This entry lists 9 T cell receptor beta chains sequenced from one sample in a study of cytomegalovirus exposure and HLA in healthy donors. The PCR employed 60 Vbeta primers together with 13 Jbeta primers. The protocol was immunoSEQ multiplex PCR, while the TCRdb copy is restricted to in-frame clones and leaves out a portion. The sample consists of about 170,000 clones, around 82% of them appearing once. Sequenced: PBMCs. These receptors all come from a male donor in good health and CMV-seronegative.

This clone came up a few times. The chain recombines TRBV5-1 with TRBJ2-3; possible D gene TRBD2, 5 bases. Germline CDR1 reads SGHRS; CDR2 reads YFSETQ. The CDR3 totals 14 residues. V gave up 4 bases and J gave up 5 bases, with 14 bases separating them. The CDR3 protein is CASSPGVVRDTQYF. The CDR3 region has the DNA TGCGCCAGCAGCCCCGGGGTAGTCAGAGATACGCAGTATTTT. Filled out from reference TRBV5-1 and TRBJ2-3, the complete variable domain reads KAGVTQTPRYLIKTRGQQVTLSCSPISGHRSVSWYQQTPGQGLQFLFEYFSETQRNKGNFPGRFSGRQFSNSRSEMNVSTLELGDSALYLCASSPGVVRDTQYFGPGTRLTVL.

The chain links TRBV28 to TRBJ2-7, with D maybe TRBD1 (5 bases). Germline CDR1 reads MDHEN; CDR2 reads SYDVKM. The CDR3 is 14 residues long. With 8 bases removed from V and 3 bases from J, the gap between germline ends came to 17 bases. Here the CDR3 reads CASVSGHESYEQYF. In nucleotides, the CDR3 is TGTGCCAGCGTCAGTGGACACGAGAGCTACGAGCAGTACTTC.

This chain joins TRBV19 and TRBJ1-5; D is possibly TRBD1 (6 bases). The V end was cut by 9 bases, the J end by 0 bases, with 9 bases between. This CDR3 comprises 13 residues. The germline CDR1 and CDR2 sequences are LNHDA and SQIVND (reference sequence). CDR3 in DNA: TGTGCCAGCCGGACAGATAGCAATCAGCCCCAGCATTTT. The encoded protein is CASRTDSNQPQHF.

In regard to this clone: One end of the junction fails to match germline, which may point to a read error. J is TRBJ1-2 and V is TRBV20-1; D gene uncertain. Germline V CDR1 and CDR2: DFQATT, SNEGSKA (reference sequence). There are 10 residues in the CDR3. CDR3 sequence reads: CSAFYYGYAF. DNA for the CDR3: TGCAGTGCTTTCTACTATGGCTACGCCTTC.

This rearrangement joins TRBV19 to TRBJ2-3; D unresolved. The germline V gene has CDR1 LNHDA and CDR2 SQIVND (reference sequence). Trimming took 7 bases from V and 1 from J, leaving 18 bases between them. The CDR3 totals 16 residues. CDR3 DNA: TGTGCCAGTACCTCTGGGCGAATGAGACGCACAGATACGCAGTATTTT. Protein: CASTSGRMRRTDTQYF.

The chain is built from TRBV11-3 and TRBJ2-7, with TRBD2 matching 7 bases. V shed 2 bases and J 6 bases; nucleotides not matched to a gene: 7. Germline CDR1 and CDR2: SGHNT and YENEEA. The CDR3 is 14 amino acids. For the CDR3, the DNA is TGTGCCAGCAGCTTAAGTGCGGGAGTTGGCGAGCAGTACTTC. Translated: CASSLSAGVGEQYF.

The chain recombines TRBV18 with TRBJ2-7, with 11 positions matching TRBD2. The trim removed 3 bases at V and 0 bases at J, leaving 7 bases unmatched. Germline V gene lookup returns CDR1 KGHSH and CDR2 LQKENI. CDR3 length: 17 amino acids. CDR3 DNA sequence: TGTGCCAGCTCACCTTCTAGCGGGGGGACTAGCTCCTACGAGCAGTACTTC. Amino acid sequence: CASSPSSGGTSSYEQYF.

The V call is TRBV5-4, the J call TRBJ2-3; 10 bases are shared with TRBD2. Per the germline V gene, CDR1 is SGHNT and CDR2 is YYREEE (reference sequence). CDR3 size: 18 residues. V lost 4 bases to trimming and J lost 4 bases; unmatched junction nucleotides: 15. CDR3 loop: CASSHLKAGGLSSDTQYF. Written as DNA, the CDR3 is TGTGCCAGCAGCCATTTAAAAGCGGGAGGGCTGTCTTCAGATACGCAGTATTTT.

This chain uses TRBV14 with TRBJ2-7; D is perhaps TRBD2 (5 bases). Germline V CDR1 and CDR2: SGHDN, FVKESK. V was pared by 1 base and J by 7 bases, with 17 bases between. This CDR3 contains 15 residues. The DNA of the CDR3 is TGTGCCAGCAGCCAAGGTCCCCGGGGTTCGGGGGAGCAGTACTTC. Its protein is CASSQGPRGSGEQYF.